A selection of T cell receptor beta chains follows, all from one sample in a study of neoadjuvant anti-PD-1 for oral cavity cancer. The table came from immunoSEQ multiplex PCR; TCRdb's copy has only in-frame clones and leaves some out. The top ten hold about 2.3% of the sample, which has 11,000 to 15,000 clones, around 70% seen once. This sample comprised PBMCs, obtained after nivolumab (anti-PD-1) treatment. The receptor source for this set is a person aged 35-80 years with oral cavity squamous cell carcinoma. Each CDR3 is given with its conserved first and last residue. The order of the fields is V gene, D gene, clone size, J gene, CDR3 protein, CDR3 DNA. D genes are given only for firm matches. Clone size is not always given. Where it is, it says once, few, many or a class for expanded clones.

V gene: TRBV12-5; D gene: TRBD1; clone size: NA; J gene: TRBJ1-2; CDR3 protein: CASGPGTGNYGYTF; CDR3 DNA: TGTGCTAGTGGTCCCGGGACAGGGAACTATGGCTACACCTTC
V gene: TRBV5-6; D gene: NA; clone size: NA; J gene: TRBJ2-7; CDR3 protein: CASSFFDREAEQYF; CDR3 DNA: TGTGCCAGCAGCTTTTTTGACCGAGAGGCCGAGCAGTACTTC
V gene: TRBV12-5; D gene: TRBD2; clone size: NA; J gene: TRBJ2-1; CDR3 protein: CASGSVGTKQFF; CDR3 DNA: TGTGCTAGTGGTTCGGTGGGGACTAAGCAGTTCTTC
V gene: TRBV2; D gene: NA; clone size: NA; J gene: TRBJ1-1; CDR3 protein: CASSEAHLTVNRKNRRAFF; CDR3 DNA: TGTGCCAGCAGTGAAGCACACCTCACAGTAAACCGAAAGAACCGAAGAGCTTTCTTT
V gene: TRBV6-5; D gene: NA; clone size: NA; J gene: TRBJ1-4; CDR3 protein: CASSYSGTGNEKLFF; CDR3 DNA: TGTGCCAGCAGTTACTCCGGAACAGGCAATGAAAAACTGTTTTTT
V gene: TRBV10-3; D gene: NA; clone size: NA; J gene: TRBJ2-1; CDR3 protein: CATREGPVANEQFF; CDR3 DNA: TGTGCCACCCGTGAGGGACCTGTCGCGAATGAGCAGTTCTTC
V gene: TRBV11-2; D gene: NA; clone size: NA; J gene: TRBJ2-1; CDR3 protein: CASSHRKGLYNEQFF; CDR3 DNA: TGTGCCAGCAGCCACAGGAAGGGCTTATACAATGAGCAGTTCTTC
V gene: TRBV19; D gene: TRBD1; clone size: NA; J gene: TRBJ1-1; CDR3 protein: CASSSHRGPTEAFF; CDR3 DNA: TGTGCCAGTAGTAGCCACAGGGGGCCGACTGAAGCTTTCTTT
V gene: TRBV5-4; D gene: TRBD2; clone size: NA; J gene: TRBJ2-3; CDR3 protein: CASSLAGLAVSDTQYF; CDR3 DNA: TGTGCCAGCAGCTTGGCCGGGCTAGCGGTATCGGATACGCAGTATTTT
V gene: TRBV5-1; D gene: NA; clone size: NA; J gene: TRBJ1-5; CDR3 protein: CASSLAGKGNQPQHF; CDR3 DNA: TGCGCCAGCAGCTTGGCGGGGAAGGGCAATCAGCCCCAGCATTTT
V gene: TRBV28; D gene: NA; clone size: NA; J gene: TRBJ2-2; CDR3 protein: CASRPPGLSAGELFF; CDR3 DNA: TGTGCCAGCAGACCTCCGGGACTTTCGGCCGGGGAGCTGTTTTTT
V gene: TRBV2; D gene: NA; clone size: few; J gene: TRBJ1-1; CDR3 protein: CASSGRQNTEAFF; CDR3 DNA: TGTGCCAGCAGCGGACGGCAGAACACTGAAGCTTTCTTT
V gene: TRBV27; D gene: NA; clone size: once; J gene: TRBJ2-7; CDR3 protein: CASRRFSYEQYF; CDR3 DNA: TGTGCCAGCAGAAGGTTTTCCTACGAGCAGTACTTC
V gene: TRBV7-2; D gene: TRBD2; clone size: few; J gene: TRBJ2-1; CDR3 protein: CASSSLAGGSTYNEQFF; CDR3 DNA: TGTGCCAGCAGCTCCCTAGCGGGAGGAAGCACCTACAATGAGCAGTTCTTC
V gene: TRBV9; D gene: TRBD2; clone size: NA; J gene: TRBJ2-7; CDR3 protein: CASSGLGGGTGYEQYF; CDR3 DNA: TGTGCCAGCAGCGGCCTCGGCGGGGGAACCGGCTACGAGCAGTACTTC
V gene: TRBV5-1; D gene: NA; clone size: NA; J gene: TRBJ2-2; CDR3 protein: CASSLYLGYTGELFF; CDR3 DNA: TGCGCCAGCAGCTTGTACCTCGGTTACACCGGGGAGCTGTTTTTT
V gene: TRBV29-1; D gene: NA; clone size: NA; J gene: TRBJ2-5; CDR3 protein: CSVKDLPTQYF; CDR3 DNA: TGCAGCGTTAAGGACTTACCGACCCAGTACTTC
V gene: TRBV7-9; D gene: NA; clone size: once; J gene: TRBJ1-4; CDR3 protein: CASSLRGGGKTNEKLFF; CDR3 DNA: TGTGCCAGCAGCTTAAGGGGTGGGGGTAAAACTAATGAAAAACTGTTTTTT
V gene: TRBV4-1; D gene: NA; clone size: NA; J gene: TRBJ2-3; CDR3 protein: CASSQGVVGTDTQYF; CDR3 DNA: TGCGCCAGCAGCCAAGGTGTAGTAGGGACAGATACGCAGTATTTT
V gene: TRBV6-1; D gene: TRBD1; clone size: NA; J gene: TRBJ1-1; CDR3 protein: CASRARQGGEAFF; CDR3 DNA: TGTGCCAGCAGAGCCCGACAGGGCGGGGAAGCTTTCTTT
V gene: TRBV14; D gene: NA; clone size: few; J gene: TRBJ1-1; CDR3 protein: CASSQEPGRYTEAFF; CDR3 DNA: TGTGCCAGCAGCCAAGAACCAGGGAGATACACTGAAGCTTTCTTT
V gene: TRBV5-6; D gene: TRBD1; clone size: once; J gene: TRBJ1-1; CDR3 protein: CASSWDSVNTEAFF; CDR3 DNA: TGTGCCAGCAGCTGGGACAGCGTGAACACTGAAGCTTTCTTT
V gene: TRBV6-5; D gene: NA; clone size: NA; J gene: TRBJ2-2; CDR3 protein: CASSQRQTGELFF; CDR3 DNA: TGTGCCAGCAGTCAACGACAAACCGGGGAGCTGTTTTTT
V gene: TRBV28; D gene: NA; clone size: NA; J gene: TRBJ1-5; CDR3 protein: CASSGGGQPQHF; CDR3 DNA: TGTGCCAGCAGTGGCGGAGGTCAGCCCCAGCATTTT
V gene: TRBV30; D gene: NA; clone size: few; J gene: TRBJ2-1; CDR3 protein: CAWSVPRGGEQFF; CDR3 DNA: TGTGCCTGGAGTGTACCCAGGGGTGGTGAGCAGTTCTTC
V gene: TRBV5-4; D gene: TRBD1; clone size: NA; J gene: TRBJ1-1; CDR3 protein: CASSQGTGGVGAFF; CDR3 DNA: TGTGCCAGCAGCCAAGGGACAGGGGGCGTCGGCGCTTTCTTT
V gene: TRBV9; D gene: NA; clone size: NA; J gene: TRBJ2-2; CDR3 protein: CASSARQTGRMRELFF; CDR3 DNA: TGTGCCAGCAGCGCACGACAGACAGGGAGGATGAGGGAGCTGTTTTTT
V gene: TRBV6-1; D gene: NA; clone size: NA; J gene: TRBJ1-1; CDR3 protein: CASRREKAVHTEAFF; CDR3 DNA: TGTGCCAGCAGGAGGGAAAAGGCTGTTCACACTGAAGCTTTCTTT
V gene: TRBV10-2; D gene: NA; clone size: NA; J gene: TRBJ1-2; CDR3 protein: CASSWATDGYTF; CDR3 DNA: TGCGCCAGCAGTTGGGCGACAGATGGCTACACCTTC
V gene: TRBV7-9; D gene: NA; clone size: NA; J gene: TRBJ1-2; CDR3 protein: CASSSSAHNYGYTF; CDR3 DNA: TGTGCCAGCAGCTCCTCTGCTCATAACTATGGCTACACCTTC
V gene: TRBV6-5; D gene: TRBD1; clone size: few; J gene: TRBJ1-5; CDR3 protein: CASSYNRGQPQHF; CDR3 DNA: TGTGCCAGCAGTTACAACAGGGGACAGCCCCAGCATTTT
V gene: TRBV27; D gene: NA; clone size: few; J gene: TRBJ2-7; CDR3 protein: CASSRSGPYEQYF; CDR3 DNA: TGTGCCAGCAGTCGGTCAGGACCTTACGAGCAGTACTTC
V gene: TRBV2; D gene: TRBD2; clone size: NA; J gene: TRBJ2-7; CDR3 protein: CASSEPGTSGGLPYEQYF; CDR3 DNA: TGTGCCAGCAGTGAACCAGGGACTAGCGGGGGGCTCCCCTACGAGCAGTACTTC
V gene: TRBV10-2; D gene: NA; clone size: NA; J gene: TRBJ2-3; CDR3 protein: CASLALSTDTQYF; CDR3 DNA: TGCGCCAGCCTAGCCCTTAGCACAGATACGCAGTATTTT
V gene: TRBV7-9; D gene: TRBD1; clone size: NA; J gene: TRBJ2-7; CDR3 protein: CASSSRTGHYEQYF; CDR3 DNA: TGTGCCAGCAGCTCCCGGACAGGACACTACGAGCAGTACTTC
V gene: TRBV6-4; D gene: TRBD1; clone size: few; J gene: TRBJ1-1; CDR3 protein: CASSDTRDRANTEAFF; CDR3 DNA: TGTGCCAGCAGTGACACCCGGGACAGGGCGAACACTGAAGCTTTCTTT
V gene: TRBV30; D gene: NA; clone size: NA; J gene: TRBJ2-1; CDR3 protein: CAWNRGLNNEQFF; CDR3 DNA: TGTGCCTGGAACCGGGGGCTTAACAATGAGCAGTTCTTC
V gene: TRBV11-2; D gene: NA; clone size: NA; J gene: TRBJ1-4; CDR3 protein: CASSLAWGRKSEKLFF; CDR3 DNA: TGTGCCAGCAGCTTAGCCTGGGGCAGGAAGTCTGAAAAACTGTTTTTT
V gene: TRBV30; D gene: TRBD2; clone size: few; J gene: TRBJ2-2; CDR3 protein: CAWIVAGGPFGELFF; CDR3 DNA: TGTGCCTGGATCGTAGCGGGAGGGCCCTTCGGGGAGCTGTTTTTT
V gene: TRBV10-1; D gene: NA; clone size: NA; J gene: TRBJ2-1; CDR3 protein: CASGGVGEQFF; CDR3 DNA: TGCGCCAGTGGCGGGGTTGGTGAGCAGTTCTTC
V gene: TRBV4-1; D gene: NA; clone size: few; J gene: TRBJ1-2; CDR3 protein: CASSRGGGYGYTF; CDR3 DNA: TGCGCCAGCAGCCGGGGGGGCGGTTATGGCTACACCTTC
V gene: TRBV6-1; D gene: NA; clone size: once; J gene: TRBJ1-2; CDR3 protein: CASSEWSRNYGYTF; CDR3 DNA: TGTGCCAGCAGTGAGTGGAGTAGGAACTATGGCTACACCTTC
V gene: TRBV7-6; D gene: TRBD1; clone size: NA; J gene: TRBJ2-5; CDR3 protein: CASRKTGGETQYF; CDR3 DNA: TGTGCCAGCAGAAAGACAGGGGGTGAGACCCAGTACTTC
V gene: TRBV9; D gene: TRBD1; clone size: NA; J gene: TRBJ2-7; CDR3 protein: CASSVDPGTGVSYEQYF; CDR3 DNA: TGTGCCAGCAGCGTAGATCCCGGAACAGGGGTGTCCTACGAGCAGTACTTC
V gene: TRBV5-6; D gene: NA; clone size: NA; J gene: TRBJ1-2; CDR3 protein: CASSSGHNYGYTF; CDR3 DNA: TGTGCCAGCAGCTCGGGTCATAACTATGGCTACACCTTC
V gene: TRBV5-1; D gene: NA; clone size: few; J gene: TRBJ2-2; CDR3 protein: CASSAALQTGELFF; CDR3 DNA: TGCGCCAGCAGCGCGGCCCTGCAGACCGGGGAGCTGTTTTTT
V gene: TRBV5-4; D gene: NA; clone size: NA; J gene: TRBJ1-1; CDR3 protein: CASRSVRNTEAFF; CDR3 DNA: TGTGCCAGCAGGTCGGTACGGAACACTGAAGCTTTCTTT
V gene: TRBV28; D gene: NA; clone size: few; J gene: TRBJ2-7; CDR3 protein: CASTGGQLWDYEQYF; CDR3 DNA: TGTGCCAGCACCGGTGGACAGTTGTGGGACTACGAGCAGTACTTC
V gene: TRBV5-8; D gene: NA; clone size: NA; J gene: TRBJ1-1; CDR3 protein: CASSPGTLLSGAFF; CDR3 DNA: TGTGCCAGCAGCCCAGGGACCCTATTAAGCGGAGCTTTCTTT
V gene: TRBV5-1; D gene: NA; clone size: NA; J gene: TRBJ1-2; CDR3 protein: CASSLGQANYGYTF; CDR3 DNA: TGCGCCAGCAGCTTGGGACAGGCTAACTATGGCTACACCTTC
V gene: TRBV19; D gene: TRBD1; clone size: NA; J gene: TRBJ2-7; CDR3 protein: CASSLWDRGLYEQYF; CDR3 DNA: TGTGCCAGTAGCCTCTGGGACAGGGGCCTCTACGAGCAGTACTTC
V gene: TRBV4-2; D gene: NA; clone size: NA; J gene: TRBJ2-4; CDR3 protein: CASSQDLGGPKNIQYF; CDR3 DNA: TGTGCCAGCAGCCAAGATCTAGGGGGGCCAAAAAACATTCAGTACTTC
V gene: TRBV7-8; D gene: NA; clone size: NA; J gene: TRBJ2-3; CDR3 protein: CASSPRRWPKDPSTDTQYF; CDR3 DNA: TGTGCCAGCAGCCCCAGGCGGTGGCCAAAAGACCCTAGCACAGATACGCAGTATTTT
V gene: TRBV7-9; D gene: NA; clone size: NA; J gene: TRBJ1-3; CDR3 protein: CASSLSGTGNTIYF; CDR3 DNA: TGTGCCAGCAGCTTATCAGGGACTGGAAACACCATATATTTT
V gene: TRBV5-1; D gene: NA; clone size: NA; J gene: TRBJ1-1; CDR3 protein: CASSIQGRGAFF; CDR3 DNA: TGCGCCAGCAGCATTCAGGGGAGAGGAGCTTTCTTT
V gene: TRBV7-6; D gene: NA; clone size: few; J gene: TRBJ2-6; CDR3 protein: CASSPIGDSGANVLTF; CDR3 DNA: TGTGCCAGCAGCCCGATTGGGGACTCTGGGGCCAACGTCCTGACTTTC
V gene: TRBV21-1; D gene: NA; clone size: NA; J gene: TRBJ2-7; CDR3 protein: CASSKKSGTGPYEQYF; CDR3 DNA: TGTGCCAGCAGCAAAAAATCCGGGACAGGGCCCTACGAGCAGTACTTC
V gene: TRBV19; D gene: NA; clone size: few; J gene: TRBJ1-1; CDR3 protein: CASSAQRNTEAFF; CDR3 DNA: TGTGCCAGTTCGGCTCAGAGAAACACTGAAGCTTTCTTT
V gene: TRBV7-9; D gene: NA; clone size: NA; J gene: TRBJ1-1; CDR3 protein: CASSRRARAEAFF; CDR3 DNA: TGTGCCAGCAGCCGTAGGGCCAGGGCAGAAGCTTTCTTT
V gene: TRBV6-5; D gene: NA; clone size: NA; J gene: TRBJ2-3; CDR3 protein: CASSLAMGDTQYF; CDR3 DNA: TGTGCCAGCAGCCTCGCCATGGGAGATACGCAGTATTTT